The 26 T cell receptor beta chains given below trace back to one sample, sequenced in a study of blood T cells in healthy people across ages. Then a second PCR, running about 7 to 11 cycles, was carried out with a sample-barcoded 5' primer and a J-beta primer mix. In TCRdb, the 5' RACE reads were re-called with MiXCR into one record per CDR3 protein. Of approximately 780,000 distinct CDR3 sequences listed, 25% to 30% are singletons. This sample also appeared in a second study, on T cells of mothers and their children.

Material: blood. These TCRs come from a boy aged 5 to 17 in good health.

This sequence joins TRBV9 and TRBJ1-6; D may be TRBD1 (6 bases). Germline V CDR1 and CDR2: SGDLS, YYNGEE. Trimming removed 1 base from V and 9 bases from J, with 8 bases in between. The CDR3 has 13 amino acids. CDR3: CASSVRQVSPLHF. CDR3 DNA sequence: TGTGCCAGCAGCGTACGACAGGTTTCACCCCTCCACTTT.

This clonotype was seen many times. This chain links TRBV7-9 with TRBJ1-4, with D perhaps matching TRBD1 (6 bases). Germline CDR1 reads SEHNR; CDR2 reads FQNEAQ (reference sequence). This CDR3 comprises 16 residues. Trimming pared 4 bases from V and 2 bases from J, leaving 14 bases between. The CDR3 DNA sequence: TGTGCCAGCAGCTCCTGGAGGGGGGCGACTAATGAAAAACTGTTTTTT. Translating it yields CASSSWRGATNEKLFF.

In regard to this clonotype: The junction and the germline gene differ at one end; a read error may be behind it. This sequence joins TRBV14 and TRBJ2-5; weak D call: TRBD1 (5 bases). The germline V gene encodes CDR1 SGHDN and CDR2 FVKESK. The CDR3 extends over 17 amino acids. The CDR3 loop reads CASSHFRFVGAGETQYF. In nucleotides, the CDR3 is TGTGCCAGCAGCCACTTCCGTTTCGTAGGGGCAGGAGAGACCCAATACTTC.

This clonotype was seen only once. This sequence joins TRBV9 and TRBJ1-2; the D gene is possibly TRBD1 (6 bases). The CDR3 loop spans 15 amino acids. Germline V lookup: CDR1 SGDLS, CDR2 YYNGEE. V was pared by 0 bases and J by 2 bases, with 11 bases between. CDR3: CASSVARTANYGYTF. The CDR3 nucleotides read TGTGCCAGCAGCGTAGCTCGGACAGCGAACTATGGCTACACCTTC.

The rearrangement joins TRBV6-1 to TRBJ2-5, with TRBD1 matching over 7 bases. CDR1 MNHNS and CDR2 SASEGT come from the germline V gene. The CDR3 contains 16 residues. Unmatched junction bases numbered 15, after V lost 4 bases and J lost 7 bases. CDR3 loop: CASSGSWTGLIGTQYF. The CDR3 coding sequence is TGTGCCAGCAGTGGGTCCTGGACAGGCCTTATCGGGACCCAGTACTTC.

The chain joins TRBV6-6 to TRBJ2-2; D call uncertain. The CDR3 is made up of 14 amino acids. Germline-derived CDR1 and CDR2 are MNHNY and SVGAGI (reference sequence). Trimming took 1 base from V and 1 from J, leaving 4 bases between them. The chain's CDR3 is CASSYWENTGELFF. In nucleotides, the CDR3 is TGTGCCAGCAGTTACTGGGAGAACACCGGGGAGCTGTTTTTT.

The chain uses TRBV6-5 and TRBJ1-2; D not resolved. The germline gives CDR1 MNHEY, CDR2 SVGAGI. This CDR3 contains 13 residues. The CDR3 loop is CAAGPLGPHGYTF. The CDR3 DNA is TGTGCTGCCGGGCCGCTTGGGCCTCATGGCTACACCTTC.

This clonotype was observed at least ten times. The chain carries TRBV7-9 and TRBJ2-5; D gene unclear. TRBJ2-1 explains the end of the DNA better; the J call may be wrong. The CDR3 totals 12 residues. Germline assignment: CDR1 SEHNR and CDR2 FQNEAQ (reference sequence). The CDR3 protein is CASSLENNEQFF. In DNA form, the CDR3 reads TGTGCCAGCAGCTTAGAGAATAATGAGCAGTTCTTC.

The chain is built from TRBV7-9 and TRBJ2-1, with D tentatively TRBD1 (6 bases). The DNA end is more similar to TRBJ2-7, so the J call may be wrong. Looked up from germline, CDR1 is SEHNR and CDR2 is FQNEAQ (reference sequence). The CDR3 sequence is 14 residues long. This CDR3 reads CASSPGTTNYEQYF. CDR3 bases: TGTGCCAGCAGCCCCGGGACAACAAACTACGAGCAGTACTTC.

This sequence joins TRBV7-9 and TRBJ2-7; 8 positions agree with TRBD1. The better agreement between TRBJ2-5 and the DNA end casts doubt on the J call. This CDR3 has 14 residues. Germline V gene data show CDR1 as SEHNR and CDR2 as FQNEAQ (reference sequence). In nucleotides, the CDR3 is TGTGCCACCGACACCGGGACAGGCCAAGAGACCCAGTACTTC. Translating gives CATDTGTGQETQYF.

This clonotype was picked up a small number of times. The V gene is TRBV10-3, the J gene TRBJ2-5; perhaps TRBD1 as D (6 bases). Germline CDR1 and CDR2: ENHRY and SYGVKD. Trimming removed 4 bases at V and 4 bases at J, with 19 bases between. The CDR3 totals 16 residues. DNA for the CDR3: TGTGCCATCAGTGGAAACCCCCAGGGGCGGCTAGAGACCCAGTACTTC. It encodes CAISGNPQGRLETQYF.

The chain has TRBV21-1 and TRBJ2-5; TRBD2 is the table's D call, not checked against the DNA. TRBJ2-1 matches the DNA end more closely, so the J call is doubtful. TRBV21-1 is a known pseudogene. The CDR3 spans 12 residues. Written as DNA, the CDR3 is TGTGCCAGCAGCAGGGTTGGCGGGGAGCAGTTCTTC. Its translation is CASSRVGGEQFF.

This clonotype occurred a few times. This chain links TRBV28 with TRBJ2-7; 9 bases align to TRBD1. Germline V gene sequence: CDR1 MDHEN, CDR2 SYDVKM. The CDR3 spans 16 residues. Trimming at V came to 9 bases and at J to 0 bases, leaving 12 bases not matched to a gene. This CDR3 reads CASHKGGTGSSYEQYF. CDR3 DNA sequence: TGTGCCAGTCACAAAGGAGGGACAGGGAGCTCCTACGAGCAGTACTTC.

The CDR3 coding sequence is TGTGCCAGCGGGACGCGCAACTATGGCTACACCTTC. It is translated as CASGTRNYGYTF. The chain has TRBV6-6 and TRBJ1-2, with D tentatively TRBD1 (5 bases). The CDR3 is 12 residues long. Germline CDR1 is MNHNY and CDR2 is SVGAGI (reference sequence). V dropped 8 bases and J dropped 2 bases, with 9 bases sitting between them.

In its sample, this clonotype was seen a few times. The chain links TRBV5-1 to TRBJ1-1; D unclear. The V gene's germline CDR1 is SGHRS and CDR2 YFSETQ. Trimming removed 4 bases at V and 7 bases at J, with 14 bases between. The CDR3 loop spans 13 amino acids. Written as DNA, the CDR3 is TGCGCCAGCAGCCCCCCAGGCTTGGGTGAAGCTTTCTTT. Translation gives CASSPPGLGEAFF.

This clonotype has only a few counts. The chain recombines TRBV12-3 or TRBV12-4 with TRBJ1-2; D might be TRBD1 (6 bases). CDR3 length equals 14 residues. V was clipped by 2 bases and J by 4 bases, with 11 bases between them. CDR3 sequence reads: CASSLMARGYGYTF. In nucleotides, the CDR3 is TGTGCCAGCAGTTTAATGGCCAGGGGCTATGGCTACACCTTC.

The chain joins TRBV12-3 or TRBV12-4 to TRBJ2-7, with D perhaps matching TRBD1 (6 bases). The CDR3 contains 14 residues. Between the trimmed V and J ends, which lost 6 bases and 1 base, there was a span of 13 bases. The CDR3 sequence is CASRGAGRSYEQYF. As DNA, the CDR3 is TGTGCCAGCAGGGGGGCAGGGCGATCCTACGAGCAGTACTTC.

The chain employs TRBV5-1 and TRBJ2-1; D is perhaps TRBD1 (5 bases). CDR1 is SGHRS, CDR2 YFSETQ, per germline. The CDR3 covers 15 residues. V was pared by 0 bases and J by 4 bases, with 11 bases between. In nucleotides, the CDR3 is TGCGCCAGCAGCTTGGAGGCAGGGAATTACAATGAGCAGTTCTTC. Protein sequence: CASSLEAGNYNEQFF.

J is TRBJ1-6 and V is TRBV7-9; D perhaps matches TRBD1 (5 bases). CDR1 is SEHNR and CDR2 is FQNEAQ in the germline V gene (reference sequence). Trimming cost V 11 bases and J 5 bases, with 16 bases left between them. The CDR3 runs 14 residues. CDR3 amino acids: CALERAGNNSPLHF. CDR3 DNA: TGTGCCTTAGAGCGGGCAGGGAATAATTCACCCCTCCACTTT.

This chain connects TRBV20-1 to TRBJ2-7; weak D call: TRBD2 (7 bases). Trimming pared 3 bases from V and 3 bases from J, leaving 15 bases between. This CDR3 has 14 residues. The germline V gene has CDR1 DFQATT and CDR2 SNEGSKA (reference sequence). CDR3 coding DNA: TGCAGTGCTAGGGGGGAGGGACAAGGCTACGAGCAGTACTTC. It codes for CSARGEGQGYEQYF.

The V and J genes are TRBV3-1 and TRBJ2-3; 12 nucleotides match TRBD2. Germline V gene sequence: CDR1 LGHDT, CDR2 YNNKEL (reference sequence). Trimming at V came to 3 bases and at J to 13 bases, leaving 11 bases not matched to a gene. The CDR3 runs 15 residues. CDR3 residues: CASSHQTSGGPTKYF. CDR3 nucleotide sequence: TGTGCCAGCAGCCACCAGACTAGCGGGGGACCGACAAAGTATTTT.

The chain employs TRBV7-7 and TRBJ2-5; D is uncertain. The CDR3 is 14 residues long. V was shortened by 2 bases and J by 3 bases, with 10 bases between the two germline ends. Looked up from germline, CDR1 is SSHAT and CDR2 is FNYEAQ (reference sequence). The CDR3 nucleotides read TGTGCCAGCAGCTTATTCGGGCAAAAAGAGACCCAGTACTTC. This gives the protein CASSLFGQKETQYF. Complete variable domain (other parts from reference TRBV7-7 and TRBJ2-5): GAGVSQSPRYKVTKRGQDVTLRCDPISSHATLYWYQQALGQGPEFLTYFNYEAQPDKSGLPSDRFSAERPEGSISTLTIQRTEQRDSAMYRCASSLFGQKETQYFGPGTRLLVL.

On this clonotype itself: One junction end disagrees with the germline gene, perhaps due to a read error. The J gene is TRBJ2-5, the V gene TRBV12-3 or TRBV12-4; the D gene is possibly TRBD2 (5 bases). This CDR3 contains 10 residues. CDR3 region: CASRARPEGF. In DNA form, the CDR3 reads TGTGCCAGCAGAGCTAGGCCAGAGGGCTTC.

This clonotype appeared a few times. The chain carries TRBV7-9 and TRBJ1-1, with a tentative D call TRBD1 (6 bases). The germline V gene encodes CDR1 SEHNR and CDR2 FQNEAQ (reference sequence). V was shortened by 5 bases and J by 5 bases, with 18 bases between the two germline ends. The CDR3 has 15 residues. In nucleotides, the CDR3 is TGTGCCAGCAGCCCCCGGCAGGGGAGGGAAACTGAAGCTTTCTTT. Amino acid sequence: CASSPRQGRETEAFF.

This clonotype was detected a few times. CDR3 in DNA: TGTGCCAGCAGCCCTAGCGGGGTACGAGAGACCCAGTACTTC. Protein sequence: CASSPSGVRETQYF. The V gene is TRBV12-3 or TRBV12-4, the J gene TRBJ2-5, with 9 bases fitting TRBD2. With 6 bases clipped from V and 4 bases from J, the junction kept 6 bases outside the gene matches. The CDR3 is made up of 14 amino acids.

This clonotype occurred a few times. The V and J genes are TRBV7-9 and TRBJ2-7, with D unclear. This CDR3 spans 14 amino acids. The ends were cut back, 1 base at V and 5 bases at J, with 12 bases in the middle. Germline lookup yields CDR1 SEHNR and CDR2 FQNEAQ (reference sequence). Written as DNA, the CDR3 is TGTGCCAGCAGCTTAGGTTCCGTTTCACACGAGCAGTACTTC. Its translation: CASSLGSVSHEQYF. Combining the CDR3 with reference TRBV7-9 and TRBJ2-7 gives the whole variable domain DTGVSQNPRHKITKRGQNVTFRCDPISEHNRLYWYRQTLGQGPEFLTYFQNEAQLEKSRLLSDRFSAERPKGSFSTLEIQRTEQGDSAMYLCASSLGSVSHEQYFGPGTRLTVT.